This is a list of T cell receptor beta chains from one sample in a study of blood T cell repertoires in COVID-19. TCRdb's table, derived via immunoSEQ multiplex PCR, lists solely in-frame clones and lacks some. The sample carries 450,000 to 500,000 clones, approximately 86% recorded once. The sample consisted of PBMCs or T cells enriched from blood (not recorded which). Receptors were obtained from a woman aged 60-75 years who had recovered from COVID-19. Both conserved end residues are trimmed from each CDR3. Clone size appears in some rows only: once, few, many, or a class for an expanded clone.

v_call cdr3_length clone_size cdr3_aa
TRBV18 13 - ASSNQMTGQETQY
TRBV12-3/TRBV12-4 10 - ASSLSRGGYT
TRBV13 15 - ASSLYGDGGHGYGYT
TRBV18 11 - ASSPLGEDGYT
TRBV27 11 - ASSSGGNQPQH
TRBV11-2 12 - ASRPGTGLGEQF
TRBV5-4 17 - ASSLRGLAGVQAKNIQY
TRBV5-1 14 - ASSSRRQGVSTEAF
TRBV24-1 13 - ATSEGQGFWETQY
TRBV18 11 - ASSPYRDHEQF
TRBV18 12 once ASSPGARTGELF
TRBV25-1 11 - ASSVVGGNEQF
TRBV6-2/TRBV6-3 14 - ASSYSRLASYNEQF
TRBV7-6 13 - ASSLSGTDNSPLH
TRBV2 11 - ASISSGAGELF
TRBV3-1/TRBV3-2 12 - ASSPPGLPNEQF
TRBV5-1 12 - ASSLEGRADTQY
TRBV4-1 12 - ASSQDGRDTEAF
TRBV5-1 12 - ASTETGGTDTQY
TRBV3-1/TRBV3-2 11 - ASSGQAQETQY
TRBV28 13 - ASSRDRGRSGELF
TRBV7-9 11 - ASSLEVGGEAF
TRBV6-5 12 - ASSYSRANYGYT
TRBV9 12 - ASSPEGTTDEQF
TRBV4-1 14 - ASSQDSGQLNEKLF
TRBV9 12 - ASSVDWGSYEQY
TRBV25-1 13 - ASSVGALSGNTIY
TRBV30 13 once AWSGQGVSNEKLF
TRBV20-1 12 - SASSAGGPNEQF
TRBV7-9 13 - ASSSSGQFVYEQF
TRBV5-1 12 - ASRVGGAAETQY
TRBV13 15 - ASSSLEEGVAKNIQY
TRBV6-1 12 - ASSEVGHSNGYT
TRBV5-5 13 - ASSIQGASNSPLH
TRBV6-5 14 few ASRYRDRDVNTEAF
TRBV5-5 15 - ASSRGQVLYVGYEQY
TRBV7-9 13 - ASSLNTGEGYGYT
TRBV5-4 13 - ASSLDGGGDEKLF
TRBV2 13 once ASRGLAGATHEQF
TRBV10-3 15 - AISAWTGSSYNSPLH
TRBV10-1 12 - ASSGTQGVTEAF
TRBV5-1 14 - ASSSGGGRINYGYT
TRBV11-3 10 once ASSCGIQPQH
TRBV18 12 - ASSDRGLIYEQY
TRBV7-2 12 - ASSGGTAFRPYT
TRBV19 13 - ASKSTGQGRNEQF
TRBV6-5 12 - ASSYRGALDTQY
TRBV5-1 13 - ASSLTGARTDTQY
TRBV5-4 15 - ASSVDPASSYNSPLH
TRBV18 15 - ASSRALLDSAPYGYT
TRBV5-1 13 - ASSLGAGQDTEAF
TRBV19 10 - ASSPVLGELF
TRBV5-1 13 - ASSLDTGTGNEQF
TRBV20-1 11 - SAGGGTNEKLF
TRBV5-4 12 - AARRTGGNNEQF